This T cell receptor (beta chain) is from a study of OX40 agonist ivuxolimab in advanced cancers. About the study: Intravenous ivuxolimab at 0.01 to 10 mg/kg was given to patients every 2 weeks. General study findings and limits: Among expanded peripheral T cells, antigen specificity went undetermined. In the 0.1-3.0 mg/kg groups, partial responders showed among the lowest expansion.

Trimming left V 2 bases short and J 0 bases short, with 17 bases between. Germline loops: CDR1 SGHDN, CDR2 FVKESK. CDR3 length: 18 amino acids. Comment on this clone: The antigen is undetermined.

Repertoires were generated with immunoSEQ multiplex PCR, while TCRdb's copy carries only in-frame clones and drops some. The sample lists about 47,000 clones, roughly 86% occurring once. This clonotype originated in an adult with an advanced solid tumor such as melanoma, head and neck, liver or kidney cancer. Sequenced material: CD4+ or CD8+ T cells sorted from blood, taken in a trial of the OX40 agonist ivuxolimab. The V gene is TRBV14, the J gene TRBJ2-4; D call uncertain. In DNA, the CDR3 is TGTGCCAGCAGCCAACGGGCCTACTCAGTTCTAGCCAAAAACATTCAGTACTTC. Residues: CASSQRAYSVLAKNIQYF.